This entry lists 23 T cell receptor beta chains sequenced from one sample in a study of graft-versus-host responses after intestinal transplantation. Antigens for these TCRs are unknown. Generated by immunoSEQ multiplex PCR, the TCRdb table keeps only in-frame clones and is missing some. Of about 90,000 clones listed, 88% are singletons. Sequenced here: unstimulated CD4+ T cells sorted from spleen or lymph node cells, sampled before transplant. The receptors shown here come from a human donor who was the organ donor for an intestinal transplant.

The chain joins TRBV5-1 to TRBJ2-1; 10 bases line up with TRBD1. This CDR3 is built from 16 residues. Trimming took 4 bases from V and 5 from J; bases not matched to a gene: 9. Germline CDR1 SGHRS, CDR2 YFSETQ. CDR3 in amino acids: CASSPPGTGADNEQFF. CDR3 DNA: TGCGCCAGCAGCCCACCGGGGACAGGGGCGGACAATGAGCAGTTCTTC.

This clone was recorded only once. The chain links TRBV4-2 to TRBJ2-1; TRBD2 agrees at 10 bases. The CDR3 loop spans 15 amino acids. Per the germline V gene, CDR1 is LGHNA and CDR2 is YNFKEQ. Trimming at V came to 5 bases and at J to 5 bases, leaving 6 bases not matched to a gene. The CDR3: CASSWGLAGDNEQFF. CDR3 DNA sequence: TGTGCCAGCAGCTGGGGCCTAGCGGGAGACAATGAGCAGTTCTTC.

This sequence joins TRBV30 and TRBJ1-2, with TRBD1 matching over 10 bases. The J segment lost 2 bases and the V segment lost 2 bases, leaving 11 bases of the junction unmatched. This CDR3 is built from 17 residues. CDR1 is GTSNPN, CDR2 SVGIG, per germline (reference sequence). CDR3 sequence (DNA): TGTGCCTGGAGTTTTATCTTCTCGGGACAGGGGAACTATGGCTACACCTTC. This translates into CAWSFIFSGQGNYGYTF.

The chain has TRBV18 and TRBJ1-4; D gene unclear. There are 17 residues in the CDR3. Trimming cost V 4 bases and J 8 bases, with 23 bases left between them. The germline gives CDR1 KGHSH, CDR2 LQKENI. CDR3 sequence reads: CASSLITPGLRGEKLFF. As DNA, the CDR3 is TGTGCCAGCTCACTTATTACTCCCGGGTTACGAGGGGAAAAACTGTTTTTT.

The chain couples TRBV7-3 to TRBJ1-6; 7 nucleotides align to TRBD1. The CDR3 is 15 amino acids. Germline CDR1 reads SGHTA; CDR2 reads FQGTGA. V shed 6 bases, J shed 7 bases, and the junction held 9 bases outside the gene matches. CDR3 nucleotides: TGTGCCAGCAGACTATCAGGGACAGAGAATTCACCCCTCCACTTT. Its protein product is CASRLSGTENSPLHF.

This clone was recorded once. The chain combines TRBV7-2 with TRBJ2-3; maybe TRBD1 (5 bases). The V end lost 5 bases, the J end lost 0 bases, and 9 bases lay between the germline ends. There are 14 residues in the CDR3. Germline assignment: CDR1 SGHTA and CDR2 FQGNSA. CDR3 residues: CASSRTLSTDTQYF. The CDR3 DNA follows: TGTGCCAGCAGCCGGACACTTAGCACAGATACGCAGTATTTT.

The rearrangement joins TRBV11-2 to TRBJ1-5, with no clear D. Germline V gene lookup returns CDR1 SGHAT and CDR2 FQNNGV. The CDR3 is made up of 13 amino acids. V lost 1 base, J lost 5 bases, and 6 bases lay in between. The CDR3 spells CASSLVIDQPQHF. The CDR3 nucleotides are TGTGCCAGCAGCTTAGTTATCGATCAGCCCCAGCATTTT.

The chain carries TRBV12-5 and TRBJ1-3; D unclear. V lost 3 bases and J 0 bases, leaving 3 bases between the germline ends. The CDR3 has 13 amino acids. CDR1 is LGHNT and CDR2 is FRNRAP in the germline V gene. The CDR3 sequence: CASGFISGNTIYF. CDR3 coding DNA: TGTGCTAGTGGTTTTATCTCTGGAAACACCATATATTTT.

The chain is built from TRBV5-4 and TRBJ1-4; D is ambiguous. V was shortened by 2 bases and J by 7 bases, with 9 bases between the two germline ends. CDR1 is SGHNT, CDR2 YYREEE, per germline (reference sequence). This CDR3 is built from 13 residues. CDR3 residues: CASSFIGGEKLFF. The CDR3 DNA sequence: TGTGCCAGCAGCTTTATCGGAGGTGAAAAACTGTTTTTT.

The chain couples TRBV7-2 to TRBJ1-5, with a weak D call TRBD1 (5 bases). Trimming removed 5 bases at V and 3 bases at J, with 8 bases between. The V gene's germline CDR1 is SGHTA and CDR2 FQGNSA. The CDR3 is made up of 13 amino acids. In nucleotides, the CDR3 is TGTGCCAGCAGCCGACAGTACAATCAGCCCCAGCATTTT. Its translation is CASSRQYNQPQHF.

This sequence joins TRBV5-6 and TRBJ2-2, with 8 bases that match TRBD2. Germline trimming cut 4 bases from V and 12 bases from J; bases unmatched to any gene: 14. The CDR3 runs to 15 residues. Germline assignment: CDR1 SGHDT and CDR2 YYEEEE. The CDR3 DNA follows: TGTGCCAGCAGCCTCCCCGGGGGGGGACCGCGGAAGCTGTTTTTT. Encoded protein: CASSLPGGGPRKLFF.

The V and J genes are TRBV2 and TRBJ2-1; D is perhaps TRBD2 (6 bases). V lost 3 bases and J lost 7, with 16 bases in between. CDR3 length equals 15 residues. CDR1 is SNHLY, CDR2 FYNNEI, per germline. This CDR3 is CASSEVRRGSNEQFF. As DNA, the CDR3 is TGTGCCAGCAGTGAGGTTCGGCGGGGCTCTAATGAGCAGTTCTTC.

The chain has TRBV4-1 and TRBJ2-7, with TRBD2 identical over 14 bases. Unmatched junction bases numbered 11, after V lost 0 bases and J lost 4 bases. This CDR3 contains 19 residues. Germline loops: CDR1 MGHRA, CDR2 YSYEKL. The CDR3 loop reads CASSQDPPTSGREMYEQYF. In nucleotides, the CDR3 is TGCGCCAGCAGCCAAGATCCACCGACTAGCGGGAGGGAGATGTACGAGCAGTACTTC.

The chain employs TRBV28 and TRBJ2-7; 10 bases line up with TRBD2. CDR1 MDHEN and CDR2 SYDVKM come from the germline V gene. The CDR3 is made up of 16 amino acids. J was trimmed by 6 bases and V by 0 bases; bases with no gene match: 8. For the CDR3, the DNA is TGTGCCAGCAGTTTATGGGGGCTAGCGGGAGCCCGCGAGCAGTACTTC. Its translation: CASSLWGLAGAREQYF.

The V call is TRBV7-9, the J call TRBJ2-7, with 16 bases identical to TRBD2. Germline CDR1 reads SEHNR; CDR2 reads FQNEAQ (reference sequence). V trimming: 5 bases; J trimming: 0 bases; junction bases outside the gene matches: 7. The CDR3 contains 18 residues. The CDR3 loop is CASSPGLAGGMSSYEQYF. DNA for the CDR3: TGTGCCAGCAGCCCGGGACTAGCGGGGGGGATGAGCTCCTACGAGCAGTACTTC.

This chain joins TRBV4-2 and TRBJ2-3; TRBD1 matches 9 bases. The V and J ends lost 0 bases and 2 bases, in that order; junction bases with no gene match: 3. Germline V gene data show CDR1 as LGHNA and CDR2 as YNFKEQ. The CDR3 has 16 residues. CDR3 residues: CASSQDRDRATDTQYF. CDR3 bases: TGTGCCAGCAGCCAAGACCGGGACAGGGCCACAGATACGCAGTATTTT.

The rearrangement links TRBV19 to TRBJ2-7, with a possible D match to TRBD2 (5 bases). Germline CDR1 LNHDA, CDR2 SQIVND (reference sequence). CDR3 size: 16 residues. The germline V and J ends were trimmed by 7 bases and 2 bases, with 21 bases remaining between them. In DNA, the CDR3 is TGTGCCAGTACCTCTCCCGGGCAGGCGGGCACCTACGAGCAGTACTTC. Residues: CASTSPGQAGTYEQYF.

In this sample, this clone turned up once. The chain carries TRBV7-2 and TRBJ2-7; tentatively, D is TRBD2 (5 bases). V shed 2 bases and J shed 5 bases, with 16 bases lying between them. There are 15 residues in the CDR3. Germline V gives CDR1 SGHTA, CDR2 FQGNSA. The chain's CDR3 is CASSLRASPDHEQYF. CDR3 nucleotides: TGTGCCAGCAGCTTACGCGCTAGCCCGGACCACGAGCAGTACTTC.

This clone appeared a few times. The rearrangement uses TRBV5-1 and TRBJ2-5, with 9 bases identical to TRBD1. Germline-derived CDR1 and CDR2 are SGHRS and YFSETQ. The V gene end was trimmed by 5 bases and the J gene end by 5 bases; junction bases not matched to a gene: 4. The CDR3 runs to 13 residues. The CDR3 DNA follows: TGCGCCAGCAGTCTACAGGGGGCGGAGACCCAGTACTTC. Protein: CASSLQGAETQYF.

In DNA, the CDR3 is TGTGCCTGGAGTGCCGGACAGGGTAGGGACACTGAAGCTTTCTTT. Amino acid sequence: CAWSAGQGRDTEAFF. The rearrangement uses TRBV30 and TRBJ1-1; 8 nucleotides agree with TRBD1. V was pared by 1 base and J by 3 bases, with 7 bases of the junction left unmatched. This CDR3 region has 15 residues. Germline V CDR1 and CDR2: GTSNPN, SVGIG (reference sequence).

The chain couples TRBV11-3 to TRBJ2-3; 7 bases map to TRBD2. V was pared by 0 bases and J by 9 bases, with 3 bases of the junction left unmatched. Germline-derived CDR1 and CDR2 are SGHNT and YENEEA. The CDR3 is 13 residues long. This CDR3 reads CASSLDTSETQYF. In DNA, the CDR3 is TGTGCCAGCAGCTTAGATACTAGCGAGACGCAGTATTTT.

The V and J genes are TRBV20-1 and TRBJ1-1, with D perhaps matching TRBD1 (5 bases). CDR1 is DFQATT and CDR2 is SNEGSKA in the germline V gene (reference sequence). The CDR3 contains 11 residues. V was shortened by 6 bases and J by 10 bases, with 15 bases between the two germline ends. The CDR3 DNA follows: TGCAGTGCACGTCGCAGGGTGTTAGCTTTCTTT. This translates into CSARRRVLAFF.

The J gene is TRBJ1-3, the V gene TRBV7-3; a possible D gene is TRBD1 (5 bases). The CDR3 runs to 13 residues. Germline assignment: CDR1 SGHTA and CDR2 FQGTGA. V lost 8 bases to trimming and J lost 4 bases, with 12 bases between them. CDR3 DNA: TGTGCCAGCGGGCCAGGGAAAGGAAACACCATATATTTT. Encoded protein: CASGPGKGNTIYF.